What follows are 13 T cell receptor beta chains derived from one specimen sequenced in a study of shared clonotypes between healthy human individuals. Profiled with immunoSEQ multiplex PCR; TCRdb holds only in-frame clones, not every one. The sample holds hundreds of thousands of clones, around 78% seen once. Sequencing was performed on PBMCs. The receptor set was obtained from a woman in her forties in good health. Some clones in this sample may be carry-over from other donors' samples.

The chain employs TRBV15 and TRBJ2-3; 8 nucleotides align to TRBD2. The ends lost 3 bases at V and 0 bases at J; junction bases unmatched: 8. Germline loops: CDR1 LNHNV, CDR2 YYDKDF (reference sequence). This CDR3 spans 17 amino acids. Here the CDR3 DNA reads TGTGCCACCAGCAGCGGGACTAGTCCTACTAGCACAGATACGCAGTATTTT. It encodes CATSSGTSPTSTDTQYF.

The rearrangement joins TRBV7-2 to TRBJ1-4; the D gene is possibly TRBD1 (5 bases). Trimming took off 2 bases at V and 3 bases at J, with 10 bases between the two ends. The V gene's germline CDR1 is SGHTA and CDR2 FQGNSA. The CDR3 has 15 residues. The CDR3 nucleotides are TGTGCCAGCAGCTTACAGGGCTTGGCTAATGAAAAACTGTTTTTT. Translated: CASSLQGLANEKLFF. Using reference TRBV7-2 and TRBJ1-4 for the parts outside the CDR3, the full variable domain is GAGVSQSPSNKVTEKGKDVELRCDPISGHTALYWYRQSLGQGLEFLIYFQGNSAPDKSGLPSDRFSAERTGGSVSTLTIQRTQQEDSAVYLCASSLQGLANEKLFFGSGTQLSVL.

This clone was seen more than once but under ten times. Other nucleotide sequences from this sample produce the same CDR3. The chain has TRBV5-4 and TRBJ2-7, with D tentatively TRBD2 (6 bases). Between the trimmed V and J ends, which lost 0 bases and 3 bases, there was a span of 10 bases. The length of the CDR3 is 14 residues. Germline V CDR1 and CDR2: SGHNT, YYREEE (reference sequence). The DNA of the CDR3 is TGTGCCAGCAGCTTGGTCGGGAGCATCTACGAGCAGTACTTC. This gives the protein CASSLVGSIYEQYF. The whole variable domain, remainder taken from reference TRBV5-4 and TRBJ2-7, is ETGVTQSPTHLIKTRGQQVTLRCSSQSGHNTVSWYQQALGQGPQFIFQYYREEENGRGNFPPRFSGLQFPNYSSELNVNALELDDSALYLCASSLVGSIYEQYFGPGTRLTVT.

As for this clone: One end of the junction varies from germline; a read error may be responsible. The same CDR3 arises from other DNA sequences in this sample as well. The chain couples TRBV5-1 to TRBJ1-2; weak D call: TRBD1 (5 bases). In germline, CDR1 is SGHRS, CDR2 YFSETQ. This CDR3 has 14 amino acids. The CDR3 DNA reads TGCGCCAGCAGCTCGGGGACCTCACATGATGGCTACACATTC. It translates to CASSSGTSHDGYTF.

This clone was seen only a few times. Other DNA variants within this sample encode the same CDR3. The V and J genes are TRBV10-3 and TRBJ1-2; D gene uncertain. The V gene's germline CDR1 is ENHRY and CDR2 SYGVKD. V gave up 0 bases and J gave up 4 bases, with 6 bases separating them. The CDR3 extends over 13 amino acids. CDR3 region: CAISESGGYGYTF. CDR3 in DNA: TGTGCCATCAGTGAGTCGGGCGGCTATGGCTACACCTTC.

This clone has only a few counts. The CDR3 here is CASSHGLAGSNEQFF. The CDR3, as DNA: TGTGCCAGCAGCCATGGACTAGCGGGATCCAATGAGCAGTTCTTC. The chain recombines TRBV14 with TRBJ2-1, with TRBD2 matching 12 bases. Per germline, CDR1 SGHDN and CDR2 FVKESK. Losses at the gene ends were 3 bases for V and 6 bases for J; bases not matched to a gene: 3. This CDR3 spans 15 amino acids.

J is TRBJ2-3 and V is TRBV7-2; D ambiguous. V was pared by 5 bases and J by 2 bases, with 11 bases between. The CDR3 runs to 14 residues. Germline loops: CDR1 SGHTA, CDR2 FQGNSA. The DNA of the CDR3 is TGTGCCAGCAGCCGCGAGGTCTTCACAGATACGCAGTATTTT. Amino acid sequence: CASSREVFTDTQYF. Filled out from reference TRBV7-2 and TRBJ2-3, the complete variable domain reads GAGVSQSPSNKVTEKGKDVELRCDPISGHTALYWYRQSLGQGLEFLIYFQGNSAPDKSGLPSDRFSAERTGGSVSTLTIQRTQQEDSAVYLCASSREVFTDTQYFGPGTRLTVL.

This clone was recorded once. The chain links TRBV11-1 to TRBJ2-4; D is ambiguous. Germline V gene lookup returns CDR1 SGHAT and CDR2 FQDESV (reference sequence). With 4 bases removed from V and 0 bases from J, the gap between germline ends came to 7 bases. The CDR3 is 14 amino acids. The CDR3 region has the DNA TGTGCCAGCAGCTACCGGCTAGCCAAAAACATTCAGTACTTC. It codes for CASSYRLAKNIQYF.

Details on this clone: This CDR3 is also generated by other DNA sequences in the sample. The V call is TRBV5-1, the J call TRBJ2-5; TRBD1 matches 8 bases. J gave up 5 bases and V 3 bases, and 6 bases lay outside the gene matches. The germline CDR1 and CDR2 sequences are SGHRS and YFSETQ. The length of the CDR3 is 14 residues. The CDR3: CASSSRDRLETQYF. The CDR3 DNA reads as TGCGCCAGCAGCTCCCGGGACAGGTTGGAGACCCAGTACTTC.

Only a few counts were recorded for this clone. The chain couples TRBV28 to TRBJ2-6; D call uncertain. Trimming took 8 bases from V and 1 from J, leaving 6 bases between them. Germline V gene lookup returns CDR1 MDHEN and CDR2 SYDVKM. This CDR3 has 13 amino acids. CDR3 amino acids: CASHLSGANVLTF. DNA for the CDR3: TGTGCCAGCCACTTGTCTGGGGCCAACGTCCTGACTTTC.

The V call is TRBV7-9, the J call TRBJ2-6, with a possible D match to TRBD2 (6 bases). The V gene lost 1 base and the J gene lost 2 bases, with 15 bases spanning the gap. This CDR3 spans 18 amino acids. Germline assignment: CDR1 SEHNR and CDR2 FQNEAQ (reference sequence). The CDR3 reads CASSLDQPEGPGANVLTF. The CDR3 region has the DNA TGTGCCAGCAGCTTAGATCAGCCGGAGGGGCCTGGGGCCAACGTCCTGACTTTC.

The V and J genes are TRBV19 and TRBJ2-7; possibly TRBD2 for D (7 bases). V was trimmed by 3 bases and J by 0 bases, leaving 12 bases between them. The CDR3 is 15 residues long. Germline loops: CDR1 LNHDA, CDR2 SQIVND (reference sequence). The CDR3 DNA follows: TGTGCCAGTAGTATGGGGGGGACATACTCCTACGAGCAGTACTTC. This codes for CASSMGGTYSYEQYF. The variable domain in full, completed from reference TRBV19 and TRBJ2-7, reads DGGITQSPKYLFRKEGQNVTLSCEQNLNHDAMYWYRQDPGQGLRLIYYSQIVNDFQKGDIAEGYSVSREKKESFPLTVTSAQKNPTAFYLCASSMGGTYSYEQYFGPGTRLTVT.

Comment on this clone: The same CDR3 can be traced to other DNA sequences in this sample. The chain has TRBV5-1 and TRBJ2-7; 9 nucleotides match TRBD1. In germline, CDR1 is SGHRS, CDR2 YFSETQ. The V gene end was trimmed by 0 bases and the J gene end by 4 bases; junction bases not matched to a gene: 5. CDR3 size: 15 residues. This CDR3 reads CASSLGGQGFYEQYF. The CDR3 DNA reads TGCGCCAGCAGCTTGGGCGGACAGGGGTTTTACGAGCAGTACTTC.